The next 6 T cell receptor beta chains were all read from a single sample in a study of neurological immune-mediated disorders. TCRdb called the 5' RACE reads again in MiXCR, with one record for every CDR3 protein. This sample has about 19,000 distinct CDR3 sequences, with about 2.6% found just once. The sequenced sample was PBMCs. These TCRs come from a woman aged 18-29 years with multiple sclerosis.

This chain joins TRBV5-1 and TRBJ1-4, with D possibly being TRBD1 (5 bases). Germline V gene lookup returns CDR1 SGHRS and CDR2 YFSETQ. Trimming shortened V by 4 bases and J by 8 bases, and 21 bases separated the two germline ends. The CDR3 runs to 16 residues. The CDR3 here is CASSIGTALRGEKLFF. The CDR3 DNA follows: TGCGCCAGCAGCATCGGGACGGCACTCCGAGGGGAAAAACTGTTTTTT.

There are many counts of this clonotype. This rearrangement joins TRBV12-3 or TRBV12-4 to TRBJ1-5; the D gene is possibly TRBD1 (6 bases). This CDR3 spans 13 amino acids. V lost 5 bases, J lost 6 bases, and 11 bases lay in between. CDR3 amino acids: CASSTQGSQPQHF. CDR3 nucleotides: TGTGCCAGCAGTACACAGGGTAGTCAGCCCCAGCATTTT.

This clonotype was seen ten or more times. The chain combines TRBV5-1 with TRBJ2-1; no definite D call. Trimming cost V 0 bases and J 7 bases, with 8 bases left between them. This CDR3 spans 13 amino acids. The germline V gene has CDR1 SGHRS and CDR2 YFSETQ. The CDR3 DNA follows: TGCGCCAGCAGCTTGGGCTGGGATAATGAGCAGTTCTTC. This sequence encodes CASSLGWDNEQFF.

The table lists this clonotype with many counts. The CDR3 is CASSARGSNSPLHF. The DNA of the CDR3 is TGTGCCAGCAGCGCACGGGGTAGTAATTCACCCCTCCACTTT. The chain employs TRBV7-6 and TRBJ1-6; D gene uncertain. The CDR3 has 14 amino acids. Germline CDR1 reads SGHVS; CDR2 reads FNYEAQ. Trimming removed 5 bases at V and 6 bases at J, with 11 bases between.

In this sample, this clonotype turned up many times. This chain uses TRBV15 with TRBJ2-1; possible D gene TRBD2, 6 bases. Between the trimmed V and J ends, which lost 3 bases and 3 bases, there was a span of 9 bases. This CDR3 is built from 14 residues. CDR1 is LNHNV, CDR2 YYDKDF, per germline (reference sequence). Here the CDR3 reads CATSSGSNYNEQFF. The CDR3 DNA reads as TGTGCCACCAGCAGCGGGAGTAACTACAATGAGCAGTTCTTC. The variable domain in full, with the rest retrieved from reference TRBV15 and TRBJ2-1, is DAMVIQNPRYQVTQFGKPVTLSCSQTLNHNVMYWYQQKSSQAPKLLFHYYDKDFNNEADTPDNFQSRRPNTSFCFLDIRSPGLGDTAMYLCATSSGSNYNEQFFGPGTRLTVL.

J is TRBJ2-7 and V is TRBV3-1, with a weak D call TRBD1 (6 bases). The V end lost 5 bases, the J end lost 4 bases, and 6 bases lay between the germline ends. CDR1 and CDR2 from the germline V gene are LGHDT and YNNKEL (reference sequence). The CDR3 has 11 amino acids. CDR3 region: CASSTGYEQYF. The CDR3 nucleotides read TGTGCCAGCAGCACAGGGTACGAGCAGTACTTC.